A selection of T cell receptor beta chains follows, all from one sample in a study of blood T cells in healthy people across ages. Using its own MiXCR run on the 5' RACE reads, TCRdb lists one record per CDR3 protein. The data show approximately 830,000 distinct CDR3 sequences, 55% to 65% seen once. The sequenced sample consisted of blood. These TCRs come from a man aged 25 to 40 in good health. CDR3s include the opening cysteine and the closing phenylalanine or tryptophan. Each record gives: V gene, CDR3 protein.

V gene: TRBV3-1; CDR3 protein: CASSLRTYGYTF
V gene: TRBV4-2; CDR3 protein: CASSQDVGDGYTF
V gene: TRBV12-3/TRBV12-4; CDR3 protein: CASSFEGFCGYTF
V gene: TRBV21-1; CDR3 protein: CASSFLDSCRLTDTQYF
V gene: TRBV20-1; CDR3 protein: CSARGANLDTYYGYTF
V gene: TRBV15; CDR3 protein: CATSRGSGSSYEQYF
V gene: TRBV20-1; CDR3 protein: CSARETGNQPQHF
V gene: TRBV29-1; CDR3 protein: CSVDPSGNDEQFF
V gene: TRBV7-2; CDR3 protein: CASSERGRRSGQYF
V gene: TRBV5-1; CDR3 protein: CASSLNNRYSSHEQYF
V gene: TRBV5-1; CDR3 protein: CASTIGGGPSDTQYF
V gene: TRBV29-1; CDR3 protein: CSVVGGTRAYNEQFF
V gene: TRBV14; CDR3 protein: CASSQEPPEINYGYTF
V gene: TRBV3-1; CDR3 protein: CASSPQDSGNTIYF
V gene: TRBV7-2; CDR3 protein: CASSPERGDYNEQFF
V gene: TRBV3-1; CDR3 protein: CASSQVDQTQYF
V gene: TRBV28; CDR3 protein: CASSRGSLSGANVLTF
V gene: TRBV5-1; CDR3 protein: CASSFSGQVRNEQFF
V gene: TRBV28; CDR3 protein: CASRDAGRDTQYF
V gene: TRBV9; CDR3 protein: CASSVGASGDQETQYF
V gene: TRBV11-2; CDR3 protein: CASSPALRDKNIQYF
V gene: TRBV4-2; CDR3 protein: CASSQEATRDPYEQYF
V gene: TRBV7-2; CDR3 protein: CASSLVRTGEGYTF
V gene: TRBV2; CDR3 protein: CASTGNSPLHF
V gene: TRBV7-9; CDR3 protein: CASSFSVTGEFYNEQFF
V gene: TRBV20-1; CDR3 protein: CSAPGKGIHEQYF
V gene: TRBV6-5; CDR3 protein: CASSLTGGWNTGELFF
V gene: TRBV28; CDR3 protein: CASNLRFGIYEQYF
V gene: TRBV7-2; CDR3 protein: CASSFDRTVSYEQYF
V gene: TRBV5-1; CDR3 protein: CASSLGPSVNTEAFF
V gene: TRBV7-3; CDR3 protein: CASSPSDTRNEQFF
V gene: TRBV7-9; CDR3 protein: CASSPSRSYEQYF
V gene: TRBV12-3/TRBV12-4; CDR3 protein: CASSDTDTGPYEQYF
V gene: TRBV29-1; CDR3 protein: CSVEDLGEGNEQFF
V gene: TRBV7-2; CDR3 protein: CASSTNYEQYF
V gene: TRBV25-1; CDR3 protein: CASSLPTGGRNEQFF
V gene: TRBV20-1; CDR3 protein: CSARPAGQREETQYF
V gene: TRBV6-6; CDR3 protein: CASSAGTAEETQYF
V gene: TRBV25-1; CDR3 protein: CASSVIGGSYEQYF
V gene: TRBV9; CDR3 protein: CASSATGTGDRVGYGYTF
V gene: TRBV24-1; CDR3 protein: CATSDYTGADTQYF
V gene: TRBV6-5; CDR3 protein: CASHVGGYGYTF
V gene: TRBV20-1; CDR3 protein: CSARDPLNTDTQYF
V gene: TRBV20-1; CDR3 protein: CSAWGANTEAFF
V gene: TRBV16; CDR3 protein: CASSQSGGAAYNEQFF
V gene: TRBV11-3; CDR3 protein: CASSRSHNEQFF
V gene: TRBV20-1; CDR3 protein: CSAMGLAGGLYNEQFF
V gene: TRBV4-2; CDR3 protein: CASSQSQGKETQYF
V gene: TRBV10-3; CDR3 protein: CAISADILMNTEAFF
V gene: TRBV10-3; CDR3 protein: CAISAGTGVAYEQYF
V gene: TRBV28; CDR3 protein: CASSFVRWDYGYTF
V gene: TRBV7-2; CDR3 protein: CAGRTGDTGELFF
V gene: TRBV27; CDR3 protein: CASSLGGSDYGYTF
V gene: TRBV11-2; CDR3 protein: CASSTHDLGSGEQFF
V gene: TRBV7-9; CDR3 protein: CASSPVGRSSTGELFF